These T cell receptor beta chains were read from a single sample in a study of blood T cell repertoires in COVID-19. TCRdb's copy holds only in-frame clones and misses some; the assay was immunoSEQ multiplex PCR. The sample shows 200,000 to 250,000 clones, 90% of them seen only once. The specimen was PBMCs or T cells enriched from blood (not recorded which). Receptors were obtained from a young man who had been exposed to COVID-19. CDR3s leave out the opening cysteine and the closing phenylalanine or tryptophan. Fields, in order: CDR3 protein, V gene, J gene.

CDR3 protein: ASSPVAGGPQQY
V gene: TRBV6-5
J gene: TRBJ2-7

CDR3 protein: ASSQGTGDLEQY
V gene: TRBV4-3
J gene: TRBJ2-7

CDR3 protein: SASVTGESDSPLH
V gene: TRBV20-1
J gene: TRBJ1-6

CDR3 protein: ASSTLPQGLGTEAF
V gene: TRBV19
J gene: TRBJ1-1

CDR3 protein: ASSFPKTGTKNTEAF
V gene: TRBV7-9
J gene: TRBJ1-1

CDR3 protein: ASSQAAGNTGELF
V gene: TRBV3-1/TRBV3-2
J gene: TRBJ2-2

CDR3 protein: AWSVRIADNEQF
V gene: TRBV30
J gene: TRBJ2-1

CDR3 protein: ASSQSQFGQTSYEQY
V gene: TRBV7-2
J gene: TRBJ2-7

CDR3 protein: ATSRVTAGADTQY
V gene: TRBV15
J gene: TRBJ2-3

CDR3 protein: ASSQDRGAAAYGYT
V gene: TRBV3-1/TRBV3-2
J gene: TRBJ1-2

CDR3 protein: ASSHSSRSYEQY
V gene: TRBV3-1/TRBV3-2
J gene: TRBJ2-7

CDR3 protein: ASSIGGQRNTGELF
V gene: TRBV19
J gene: TRBJ2-2

CDR3 protein: ASSAGTNEKLF
V gene: TRBV12-3/TRBV12-4
J gene: TRBJ1-4

CDR3 protein: ASSLGPTGELF
V gene: TRBV11-2
J gene: TRBJ2-2

CDR3 protein: ASSLEAGQETQY
V gene: TRBV5-1
J gene: TRBJ2-5

CDR3 protein: ASRKRGQETQY
V gene: TRBV2
J gene: TRBJ2-5